Presented here are 8 T cell receptor beta chains from one specimen sequenced in a study of human T cells and chemical hapten exposure. Time point given: pre-sensitization, week 0. The sample's treatment: therapeutic diphenylcyclopropenone sensitization with weekly scalp DPC. TCRdb re-called the RACE reads with MiXCR, one entry per CDR3 protein. This sample has some 74,000 distinct CDR3 sequences, with 14% found just once. The sequencing used whole blood, collected in connection with sensitization to the hapten diphenylcyclopropenone (DPC). The receptors stem from a woman aged 45 to 65 with alopecia areata. Some clones in this sample may be carry-over from other donors' samples.

This clonotype occurred a few times. J is TRBJ2-5 and V is TRBV4-1; TRBD2 is a possible D gene (6 bases). This CDR3 spans 15 amino acids. Trimming removed 0 bases at V and 4 bases at J, with 12 bases between. Germline loops: CDR1 MGHRA, CDR2 YSYEKL. CDR3 in DNA: TGCGCCAGCAGCCAAGAAGTACTAGCCCGAGAGACCCAGTACTTC. Translation: CASSQEVLARETQYF.

CDR3 in DNA: TGTGCCAGCAGTTTAGGGGTCACTGAAGCTTTCTTT. As protein: CASSLGVTEAFF. The V and J genes are TRBV28 and TRBJ1-1; D not resolved. This CDR3 spans 12 amino acids. CDR1 is MDHEN and CDR2 is SYDVKM in the germline V gene. V gave up 2 bases and J gave up 4 bases, with 5 bases separating them.

The V call is TRBV15, the J call TRBJ2-3; no clear D gene. Germline V gene sequence: CDR1 LNHNV, CDR2 YYDKDF (reference sequence). The CDR3 totals 14 residues. The ends were cut back, 3 bases at V and 3 bases at J, with 10 bases in the middle. The CDR3 protein is CATSRVGSTDTQYF. In DNA, the CDR3 is TGTGCCACCAGCAGGGTGGGCTCGACAGATACGCAGTATTTT.

This clonotype was found a few times. CDR3 residues: CASSTGTGRDEAFF. In nucleotides, the CDR3 is TGTGCCAGCAGTACCGGAACAGGGAGGGATGAAGCTTTCTTT. V usage is TRBV6-6 and J usage is TRBJ1-1; TRBD1 might be the D (6 bases). Germline assignment: CDR1 MNHNY and CDR2 SVGAGI (reference sequence). V was shortened by 5 bases and J by 7 bases, with 17 bases between the two germline ends. This CDR3 is built from 14 residues.

The gene calls are TRBV7-2 and TRBJ2-1, with 9 nucleotides matching TRBD2. The CDR3 contains 16 residues. V shed 0 bases and J 0 bases; nucleotides not matched to a gene: 0. Germline loops: CDR1 SGHTA, CDR2 FQGNSA. This CDR3 reads CASSLASGSSYNEQFF. As DNA, the CDR3 is TGTGCCAGCAGCTTAGCTAGCGGGAGCTCCTACAATGAGCAGTTCTTC.

The chain links TRBV12-3 or TRBV12-4 to TRBJ1-4, with 9 bases fitting TRBD1. V was clipped by 4 bases and J by 5 bases; unmatched bases: 2. The CDR3 spans 14 residues. The DNA for the CDR3 is TGTGCCAGCAGTTCGGGGACAGGGAATGAAAAACTGTTTTTT. Its translation is CASSSGTGNEKLFF.

V and J are TRBV15 and TRBJ2-1; D possibly matches TRBD1 or TRBD2 (5 bases each). The CDR3 is 18 amino acids. V gave up 0 bases and J gave up 3 bases, with 18 bases separating them. Germline CDR1 and CDR2: LNHNV and YYDKDF (reference sequence). This chain's CDR3 is CATSRDPRRTFLYNEQFF. The CDR3 nucleotides read TGTGCCACCAGCAGAGACCCTCGGAGGACATTCCTCTACAATGAGCAGTTCTTC.

The V call is TRBV18, the J call TRBJ2-1; 7 bases fit TRBD2. This CDR3 is 13 amino acids long. The germline V gene has CDR1 KGHSH and CDR2 LQKENI. The J segment lost 9 bases and the V segment lost 3 bases, leaving 5 bases of the junction unmatched. This CDR3 reads CASSPGGVTEQFF. The CDR3 DNA sequence: TGTGCCAGCTCACCGGGGGGGGTGACTGAGCAGTTCTTC.